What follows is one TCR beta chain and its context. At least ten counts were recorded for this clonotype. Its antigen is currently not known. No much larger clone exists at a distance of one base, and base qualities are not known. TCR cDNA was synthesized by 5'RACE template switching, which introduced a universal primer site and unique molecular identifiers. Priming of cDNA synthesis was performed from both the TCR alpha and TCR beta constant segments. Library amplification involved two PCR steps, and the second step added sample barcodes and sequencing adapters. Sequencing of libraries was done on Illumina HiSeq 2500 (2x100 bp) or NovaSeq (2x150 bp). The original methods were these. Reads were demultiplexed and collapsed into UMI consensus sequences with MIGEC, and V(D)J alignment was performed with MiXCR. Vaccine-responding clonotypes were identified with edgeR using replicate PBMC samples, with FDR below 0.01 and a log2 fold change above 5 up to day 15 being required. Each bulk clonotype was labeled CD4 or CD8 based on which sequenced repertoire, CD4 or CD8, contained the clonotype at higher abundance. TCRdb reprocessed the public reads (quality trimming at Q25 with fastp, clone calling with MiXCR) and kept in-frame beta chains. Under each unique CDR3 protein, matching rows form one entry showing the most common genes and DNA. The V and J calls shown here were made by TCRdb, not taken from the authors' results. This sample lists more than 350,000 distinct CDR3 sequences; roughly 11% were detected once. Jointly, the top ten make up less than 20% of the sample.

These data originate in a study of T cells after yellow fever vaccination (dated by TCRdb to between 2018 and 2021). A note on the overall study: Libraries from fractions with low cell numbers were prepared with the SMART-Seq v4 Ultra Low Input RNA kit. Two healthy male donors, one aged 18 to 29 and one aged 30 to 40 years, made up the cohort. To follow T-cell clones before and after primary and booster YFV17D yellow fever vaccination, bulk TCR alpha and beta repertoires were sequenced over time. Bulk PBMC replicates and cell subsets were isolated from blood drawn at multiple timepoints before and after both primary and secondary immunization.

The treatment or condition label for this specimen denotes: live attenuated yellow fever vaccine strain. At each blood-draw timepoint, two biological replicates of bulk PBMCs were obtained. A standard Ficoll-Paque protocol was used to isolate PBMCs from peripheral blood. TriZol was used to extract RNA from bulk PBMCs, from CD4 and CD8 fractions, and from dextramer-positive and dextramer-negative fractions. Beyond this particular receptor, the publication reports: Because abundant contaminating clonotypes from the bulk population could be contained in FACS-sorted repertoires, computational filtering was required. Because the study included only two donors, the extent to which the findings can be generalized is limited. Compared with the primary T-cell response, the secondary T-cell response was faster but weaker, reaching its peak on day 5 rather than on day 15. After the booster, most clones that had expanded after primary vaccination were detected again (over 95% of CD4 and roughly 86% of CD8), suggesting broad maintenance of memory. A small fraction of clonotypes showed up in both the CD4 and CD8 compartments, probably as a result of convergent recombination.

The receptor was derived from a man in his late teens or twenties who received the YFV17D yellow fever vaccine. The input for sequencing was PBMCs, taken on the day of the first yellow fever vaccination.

The DNA is TGTGCCAGCAGTCAGCAGGGGGGCGACACCATATATTTT. This is translated as CASSQQGGDTIYF. The V and J segments used are TRBV6-5 and TRBJ1-3, with 7 middle bases fitting TRBD1. In the germline V gene, CDR1 corresponds to MNHEY and CDR2 to SVGAGI. After removal of 5 bases from V and 8 bases from J, the junction retains 6 bases not matched to a gene. The CDR3 numbers 13 residues from cysteine through phenylalanine. The sequence is cut down to CDR3 DNA, 39 bases in frame from base 1.